These T cell receptor beta chains were read from a single sample in a study of T cells in Graves' hyperthyroidism and ophthalmopathy. TCRdb used MiXCR to reprocess the multiplex PCR reads, holding one entry per CDR3 protein. Here the sample spans under 400,000 distinct CDR3 sequences, more than 15% being singletons. Sequencing input: blood. These receptors were collected from a woman under 30 with Graves' hyperthyroidism that later progressed to Graves' ophthalmopathy. Both conserved end residues are part of each CDR3. The D gene is left open where the match is weak. Clone sizes are given selectively: once, few, many, or a class where the clone is expanded.

TRBJ2-1	many	TRBV5-1	TRBD1	TGCGCCAGCAGCTTGAGGGGGCAGCCTTACAATGAGCAGTTCTTC	CASSLRGQPYNEQFF
TRBJ2-3	many	TRBV7-9	TRBD2	TGTGCCAGCAGCCCAGGAGGACTAGCGGGACGCCGACGAAGTAGCACAGATACGCAGTATTTT	CASSPGGLAGRRRSSTDTQYF
TRBJ2-3	few	TRBV18	TRBD1	TGTGCCAGCTCACCACCGAGGGACAGGGGGATCACAGATACGCAGTATTTT	CASSPPRDRGITDTQYF
TRBJ2-1	few	TRBV6-2/TRBV6-3	TRBD1	TGTGCCAGCAGTTATGGGACAGGGAATCGGTTCTATGAGCAGTTCTTC	CASSYGTGNRFYEQFF
TRBJ1-5	many	TRBV5-1	TRBD1	TGCGCCAGCAGCCAAGGCCCGACAGGGGTTGTCAATCAGCCCCAGCATTTT	CASSQGPTGVVNQPQHF
TRBJ2-1	many	TRBV6-1	TRBD2	TGTGCCAGCAGTGATCCCCAGCGGGAGGGCAGGAACGATGAGCAGTTCTTC	CASSDPQREGRNDEQFF
TRBJ2-1	-	TRBV5-1	-	TGCGCCAGCAGCTTGCGGACATATAACAATGAGCAGTTCTTC	CASSLRTYNNEQFF
TRBJ2-7	many	TRBV27	-	TGTGCCAGCAGTTTAGGGGGGGACAGCCTTTATTACGAGCAGTACTTC	CASSLGGDSLYYEQYF
TRBJ2-5	few	TRBV7-8	-	TGTGCCAGCAGCTTGCGGTGGAACCAAGAGACCCAGTACTTC	CASSLRWNQETQYF
TRBJ2-7	-	TRBV9	TRBD2	TGTGCCAGCAGCGAGGGACTAGCGGGGAATACCTACGAGCAGTACTTC	CASSEGLAGNTYEQYF
TRBJ2-3	many	TRBV2	TRBD2	TGTGCCAGCAGAATTATACTAGCGGGAGGATCCGGCACAGATACGCAGTATTTT	CASRIILAGGSGTDTQYF
TRBJ1-2	few	TRBV28	-	TGTGCCAGCAGTTTATTGGCTTCCGCTAACTATGGCTACACCTTC	CASSLLASANYGYTF
TRBJ2-2	-	TRBV7-2	TRBD2	TGTGCCAGCAGCCTAACACCGCTAGCGGGGTTAGGGGAGCTGTTTTTT	CASSLTPLAGLGELFF
TRBJ1-1	few	TRBV4-3	-	TGCGCCAGCAGCCAAGATCCGGGGGCGGGAACTGAAGCTTTCTTT	CASSQDPGAGTEAFF
TRBJ1-3	few	TRBV28	-	TGTGCCAGCAGTATGGGACCCCCTAGGCTCTCTGGAAACACCATATATTTT	CASSMGPPRLSGNTIYF
TRBJ2-7	many	TRBV20-1	-	TGCAGTGCTAGGACTGTTTTTGGACTCACCTACGAGCAGTACTTC	CSARTVFGLTYEQYF
TRBJ2-5	-	TRBV5-1	TRBD2	TGCGCCAGCAGCGTCGGGACTAGCGGCAACCAAGAGACCCAGTACTTC	CASSVGTSGNQETQYF